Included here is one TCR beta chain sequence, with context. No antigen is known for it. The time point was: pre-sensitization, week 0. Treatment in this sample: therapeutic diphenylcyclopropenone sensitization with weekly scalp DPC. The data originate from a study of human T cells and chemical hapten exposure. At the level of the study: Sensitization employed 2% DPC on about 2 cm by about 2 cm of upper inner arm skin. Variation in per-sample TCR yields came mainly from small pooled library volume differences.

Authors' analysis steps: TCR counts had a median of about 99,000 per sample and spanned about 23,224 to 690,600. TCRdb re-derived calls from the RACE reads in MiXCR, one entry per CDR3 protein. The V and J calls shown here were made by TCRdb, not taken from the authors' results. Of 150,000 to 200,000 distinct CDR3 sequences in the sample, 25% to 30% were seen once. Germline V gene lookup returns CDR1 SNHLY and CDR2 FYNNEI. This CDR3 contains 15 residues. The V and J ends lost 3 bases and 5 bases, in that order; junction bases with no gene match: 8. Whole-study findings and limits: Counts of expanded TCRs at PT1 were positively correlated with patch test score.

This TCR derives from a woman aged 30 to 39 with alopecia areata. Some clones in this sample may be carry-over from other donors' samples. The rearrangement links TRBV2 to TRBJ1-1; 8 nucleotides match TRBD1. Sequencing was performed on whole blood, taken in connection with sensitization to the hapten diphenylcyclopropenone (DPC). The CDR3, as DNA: TGTGCCAGCAGTGACCCCGGACAGGGAGGGACTGAAGCTTTCTTT. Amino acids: CASSDPGQGGTEAFF.